Listed here is a single T cell receptor beta chain. This specimen comes from a study of blood T cell repertoires in COVID-19. This CDR3 comprises 13 residues. Germline V lookup: CDR1 SNHLY, CDR2 FYNNEI. V was trimmed by 3 bases and J by 1 base, leaving 5 bases between them. As originally analysed: Amplification of reference gene primers provided the estimated nucleated cell counts. Sequencing used immunoSEQ multiplex PCR; TCRdb keeps in-frame clones, though not all of them. The DNA gave D and trimming, while V, J and clone size come from that table. The repertoire includes approximately 300,000 clones, about nine tenths of them detected once, and 4% to 6% sits in the top ten.

What was sequenced was PBMCs or T cells enriched from blood (not recorded which). The receptor was derived from a man aged 60 to 69 who had recovered from COVID-19. J is TRBJ2-3 and V is TRBV2; D unclear. CDR3 residues: CASSDRGTDTQYF. CDR3 DNA sequence: TGTGCCAGCAGTGATCGGGGCACAGATACGCAGTATTTT. The variable domain in full, completed from reference TRBV2 and TRBJ2-3, reads EPEVTQTPSHQVTQMGQEVILRCVPISNHLYFYWYRQILGQKVEFLVSFYNNEISEKSEIFDDQFSVERPDGSNFTLKIRSTKLEDSAMYFCASSDRGTDTQYFGPGTRLTVL.